A selection of T cell receptor beta chains follows, all from one sample in a study of neurological immune-mediated disorders. TCRdb processed the 5' RACE reads anew with MiXCR; each CDR3 protein has one entry. The sample lists around 80,000 distinct CDR3 sequences; about a tenth were seen once. The sequenced sample was PBMCs. The source is a man between 40 and 49 years old in good health. Each CDR3 is given with its conserved first and last residue. D genes are given only for firm matches. A row's size may be missing; if present it is once, few, many or a size class.

V	J	size	D	CDR3	DNA
TRBV7-9	TRBJ1-1	many	TRBD1	CASSRIQGGTSLKKTEAFF	TGTGCCAGCAGCCGCATCCAGGGGGGGACCTCCCTGAAGAAAACTGAAGCTTTCTTT
TRBV3-1	TRBJ2-7	-	TRBD2	CASSPGGPPYEQYF	TGTGCCAGCAGCCCGGGAGGGCCCCCCTACGAGCAGTACTTC
TRBV5-1	TRBJ2-7	many	TRBD1	CASSSGTGSSYEQYF	TGCGCCAGCAGCTCCGGGACAGGCAGTTCCTACGAGCAGTACTTC
TRBV6-6	TRBJ1-1	few	TRBD1	CASSHSRRTGQNTEAFF	TGTGCCAGCAGCCATTCCCGGCGGACAGGGCAGAACACTGAAGCTTTCTTT
TRBV12-3/TRBV12-4	TRBJ1-6	few	-	CASSLGREGPLHF	TGTGCCAGCAGTTTGGGCAGAGAGGGACCCCTCCACTTT
TRBV10-3	TRBJ1-1	many	-	CASRKGPMNTEAFF	TGTGCCTCGCGGAAGGGACCCATGAACACTGAAGCTTTCTTT
TRBV27	TRBJ2-1	many	-	CASSLSRGHEQFF	TGTGCCAGCAGTTTATCAAGGGGCCATGAGCAGTTCTTC
TRBV6-2/TRBV6-3	TRBJ1-2	few	-	CASSYSAGNGYTF	TGTGCCAGCAGTTATTCTGCAGGGAATGGCTACACCTTC
TRBV20-1	TRBJ2-1	many	TRBD1	CSASDRGTGPYNEQFF	TGCAGTGCTAGCGATCGCGGGACAGGGCCCTACAATGAGCAGTTCTTC
TRBV7-2	TRBJ1-1	many	-	CASSLTTGKNTEAFF	TGTGCCAGCAGCCTCACGACGGGAAAGAACACTGAAGCTTTCTTT
TRBV30	TRBJ2-3	many	-	CAWSGRLGRDTQYF	TGTGCCTGGAGTGGACGCCTAGGTAGAGATACGCAGTATTTT
TRBV12-3/TRBV12-4	TRBJ1-5	many	-	CASSFNFGNQPQHF	TGTGCCAGCAGTTTTAACTTTGGCAATCAGCCCCAGCATTTT
TRBV7-2	TRBJ2-1	many	-	CASSPPGGAPRNEQFF	TGTGCCAGCAGCCCGCCAGGGGGGGCCCCTCGCAATGAGCAGTTCTTC
TRBV5-1	TRBJ2-4	many	-	CASSLDAAGAKNIQYF	TGCGCCAGCAGCTTGGATGCTGCGGGAGCCAAAAACATTCAGTACTTC
TRBV12-3/TRBV12-4	TRBJ1-2	many	TRBD1	CASKLPGQGHYGYTF	TGTGCCAGCAAGTTACCTGGACAGGGCCACTATGGCTACACCTTC
TRBV7-9	TRBJ2-7	few	-	CASSAFLQGGEQYF	TGTGCCAGCAGCGCATTTTTACAGGGAGGGGAGCAGTACTTC
TRBV7-9	TRBJ2-1	many	-	CASSLAGIYNEQFF	TGTGCCAGCAGCTTAGCGGGGATTTACAATGAGCAGTTCTTC
TRBV27	TRBJ1-2	few	-	CASSLAGPYGYTF	TGTGCCAGCAGTTTAGCGGGGCCCTATGGCTACACCTTC
TRBV7-7	TRBJ2-1	-	-	CASSLREGVGYNEQFF	TGTGCTAGCAGCTTACGAGAGGGGGTCGGCTACAATGAGCAGTTCTTC
TRBV29-1	TRBJ1-2	many	TRBD1	CSVRTGFNYGYTF	TGCAGCGTGCGGACAGGATTCAACTATGGCTACACCTTC
TRBV7-2	TRBJ1-3	many	-	CASSFRNTIYF	TGTGCCAGCAGCTTCCGAAACACCATATATTTT
TRBV5-1	TRBJ2-7	many	TRBD1	CASTTGQGIYYEQYF	TGCGCCAGCACCACTGGACAGGGGATTTATTACGAGCAGTACTTC
TRBV5-5	TRBJ1-1	few	-	CASSLREGFAEAFF	TGTGCCAGCAGCTTGCGGGAGGGCTTCGCTGAAGCTTTCTTT
TRBV10-2	TRBJ2-3	many	TRBD1	CASGDRVVDTQYF	TGCGCCAGCGGGGACAGGGTAGTAGATACGCAGTATTTT
TRBV12-3/TRBV12-4	TRBJ1-1	many	-	CASSLVAGVPEAFF	TGTGCCAGCAGTTTAGTCGCAGGGGTCCCTGAAGCTTTCTTT
TRBV20-1	TRBJ1-5	many	-	CSAATELGGNQPQHF	TGCAGTGCCGCAACAGAGCTCGGTGGGAATCAGCCCCAGCATTTT
TRBV29-1	TRBJ2-5	many	-	CSVEVRIETQYF	TGCAGCGTTGAGGTCAGGATCGAGACCCAGTACTTC
TRBV6-5	TRBJ1-1	many	-	CASSYSESRNTEAFF	TGTGCCAGCAGTTACTCGGAGTCCCGAAACACTGAAGCTTTCTTT
TRBV7-3	TRBJ1-2	many	TRBD1	CASSLDRGYGYTF	TGTGCCAGCAGTTTGGACAGGGGCTATGGCTACACCTTC
TRBV9	TRBJ2-2	many	TRBD1	CASSVGGGHTGELFF	TGTGCCAGCAGCGTAGGAGGGGGCCACACCGGGGAGCTGTTTTTT
TRBV5-1	TRBJ2-3	many	TRBD2	CASSLVAGGTPDTQYF	TGCGCCAGCAGCTTGGTAGCGGGAGGGACGCCAGATACGCAGTATTTT
TRBV6-5	TRBJ1-1	many	-	CASTQGREAFF	TGTGCCAGCACCCAGGGCAGGGAAGCTTTCTTT
TRBV5-1	TRBJ1-6	few	TRBD1	CASSPTGGENSPLHF	TGCGCCAGCAGCCCTACAGGGGGTGAGAATTCACCCCTCCACTTT
TRBV9	TRBJ2-3	many	-	CASSVTVSFTDTQYF	TGTGCCAGCAGCGTGACAGTATCCTTCACAGATACGCAGTATTTT
TRBV6-5	TRBJ1-4	many	-	CASSYSWTAPNEKLFF	TGTGCCAGCAGTTACTCTTGGACAGCCCCTAATGAAAAACTGTTTTTT
TRBV9	TRBJ2-1	-	-	CASSYPVAREDSYSEQFF	TGTGCCAGTAGTTACCCGGTCGCCAGGGAGGACTCCTACAGTGAGCAGTTCTTC
TRBV12-3/TRBV12-4	TRBJ1-1	many	TRBD1	CASSSGQGRTSKAFF	TGTGCCAGCAGTTCGGGACAGGGGCGCACTTCCAAAGCTTTCTTT
TRBV7-9	TRBJ2-5	once	-	CANSFGGVQETQYF	TGTGCCAACAGCTTTGGAGGGGTTCAAGAGACCCAGTACTTC
TRBV5-1	TRBJ1-1	many	-	CASKSSTEAFF	TGCGCCAGCAAGTCCTCCACTGAAGCTTTCTTT
TRBV12-3/TRBV12-4	TRBJ1-5	many	TRBD1	CASTTQGVGQVQHF	TGTGCCAGCACCACCCAGGGGGTGGGGCAGGTCCAGCATTTT
TRBV5-1	TRBJ2-5	-	-	CASSLGGGARVEVTQYF	TGCGCCAGCAGCTTGGGAGGGGGAGCCAGGGTTGAAGTGACCCAGTACTTC
TRBV7-2	TRBJ1-6	many	-	CASSSTTGGGWSPLHF	TGTGCCAGCAGCTCCACGACAGGCGGAGGGTGGTCACCCCTCCACTTT
TRBV5-5	TRBJ1-1	many	-	CASSLGEMNTEAFF	TGTGCCAGCAGCTTGGGGGAGATGAACACTGAAGCTTTCTTT
TRBV6-1	TRBJ1-1	many	-	CASSTPRQSKVEAFF	TGTGCCAGCAGTACCCCACGGCAATCCAAGGTTGAAGCTTTCTTT
TRBV4-2	TRBJ2-6	many	-	CASSQDLITPALFAGANVLTF	TGTGCCAGCAGCCAAGATCTTATAACCCCGGCGCTTTTTGCTGGGGCCAACGTCCTGACTTTC
TRBV10-1	TRBJ2-2	many	-	CASSETGKGTGELFF	TGCGCCAGCAGTGAAACAGGGAAAGGAACCGGGGAGCTGTTTTTT
TRBV20-1	TRBJ2-3	-	-	CSARDRGGGEQYFGPGTTDTQYF	-
TRBV29-1	TRBJ2-1	few	TRBD2	CSVPGLVANEQFF	TGCAGCGTCCCGGGACTAGTCGCAAATGAGCAGTTCTTC
TRBV10-3	TRBJ2-1	many	TRBD1	CAISTGGTYNEQFF	TGTGCCATCAGTACAGGGGGTACCTACAATGAGCAGTTCTTC
TRBV19	TRBJ2-7	many	-	CASSDFKEQYF	TGTGCCAGTAGTGACTTTAAAGAGCAGTACTTC
TRBV28	TRBJ1-4	many	TRBD1	CASSLGDRVNEKLFF	TGTGCCAGCAGTTTGGGGGACAGGGTAAATGAAAAACTGTTTTTT
TRBV10-3	TRBJ1-1	many	-	CAISEFDTEAFF	TGTGCCATCTCCGAGTTCGACACTGAAGCTTTCTTT
TRBV6-1	TRBJ2-7	-	TRBD1	CASSEGQGATYEQYF	TGTGCCAGCAGTGAAGGACAGGGGGCTACCTACGAGCAGTACTTC
TRBV7-9	TRBJ2-2	many	-	CASSLWENTGELFF	TGTGCCAGCAGCTTATGGGAGAACACCGGGGAGCTGTTTTTT
TRBV11-2	TRBJ1-1	many	TRBD1	CASSRDRVELTEAFF	TGTGCCAGCAGCCGGGACAGGGTAGAGCTTACTGAAGCTTTCTTT